The 19 T cell receptor beta chains below all came from one sample that was sequenced in a study of blood T cell repertoires in COVID-19. Data came from immunoSEQ multiplex PCR; TCRdb stores just in-frame clones and leaves some out. Of 150,000 to 200,000 clones listed, about 85% are singletons. The sequencing input was peripheral blood. These TCRs come from a man aged 65 to 79 with active or convalescent COVID-19.

The rearrangement links TRBV3-1 (or the pseudogene TRBV3-2) to TRBJ1-5; 7 bases fit TRBD1. This CDR3 region has 19 residues. CDR1 is LGHDT and CDR2 is YNNKEL in the germline V gene (reference sequence). V lost 3 bases, J lost 0 bases, and 14 bases stayed unmatched. CDR3 in amino acids: CASSHSHRDSTYSNQPQHF. CDR3 nucleotide sequence: TGTGCCAGCAGCCATTCTCACCGGGACAGCACTTATAGCAATCAGCCCCAGCATTTT.

The chain has TRBV29-1 and TRBJ2-2; 11 bases are a match to TRBD2. Germline assignment: CDR1 SQVTM and CDR2 ANQGSEA. The CDR3 runs to 14 residues. The trim removed 7 bases at V and 4 bases at J, leaving 5 bases unmatched. CDR3 DNA sequence: TGCAGCGGTCGACTAGCGGGACGCACCGGGGAGCTGTTTTTT. It yields the protein CSGRLAGRTGELFF.

The CDR3 spells CASSPNYEQYF. CDR3 coding DNA: TGTGCCAGCTCACCCAACTACGAGCAGTACTTC. The chain is built from TRBV18 and TRBJ2-7; D not resolved. The CDR3 length is 11 residues. Germline loops: CDR1 KGHSH, CDR2 LQKENI. V was clipped by 3 bases and J by 3 bases, with 3 bases between them. The variable domain in full, with the rest retrieved from reference TRBV18 and TRBJ2-7, is NAGVMQNPRHLVRRRGQEARLRCSPMKGHSHVYWYRQLPEEGLKFMVYLQKENIIDESGMPKERFSAEFPKEGPSILRIQQVVRGDSAAYFCASSPNYEQYFGPGTRLTVT.

V gene TRBV3-1 (or the pseudogene TRBV3-2) combines with J gene TRBJ1-3, with unresolved D. CDR1 is LGHDT, CDR2 YNNKEL, per germline (reference sequence). Trimming cost V 1 base and J 0 bases, with 13 bases left between them. CDR3 length equals 17 residues. CDR3 DNA: TGTGCCAGCAGCCAAGGTGAAGTCGGAGGCTCTGGAAACACCATATATTTT. Translated: CASSQGEVGGSGNTIYF.

The rearrangement links TRBV7-9 to TRBJ1-3; TRBD1 is a possible D gene (5 bases). Trimming cost V 4 bases and J 3 bases, with 10 bases left between them. From germline, CDR1 is SEHNR and CDR2 FQNEAQ (reference sequence). The CDR3 contains 14 residues. CDR3 nucleotides: TGTGCCAGCAGCTCTCGACAGATTGGAAACACCATATATTTT. Protein product: CASSSRQIGNTIYF.

The rearrangement joins TRBV19 to TRBJ1-6; D is uncertain. The CDR3 is 13 amino acids. Trimming took 5 bases from V and 10 from J, leaving 12 bases between them. Germline CDR1 reads LNHDA; CDR2 reads SQIVND (reference sequence). The CDR3 nucleotides read TGTGCCAGTAGTTTTGGGCCAGACTCACCCCTCCACTTT. Its protein is CASSFGPDSPLHF. The full variable domain, with the rest looked up from reference TRBV19 and TRBJ1-6, is DGGITQSPKYLFRKEGQNVTLSCEQNLNHDAMYWYRQDPGQGLRLIYYSQIVNDFQKGDIAEGYSVSREKKESFPLTVTSAQKNPTAFYLCASSFGPDSPLHFGNGTRLTVT.

J is TRBJ1-5 and V is TRBV15, with TRBD1 identical over 9 bases. This CDR3 comprises 16 residues. V lost 1 base to trimming and J lost 1 base; unmatched junction nucleotides: 2. The germline V gene encodes CDR1 LNHNV and CDR2 YYDKDF (reference sequence). The CDR3 protein is CATSRGTGVSNQPQHF. In nucleotides, the CDR3 is TGTGCCACCAGCAGAGGGACAGGGGTCAGCAATCAGCCCCAGCATTTT.

The chain combines TRBV12-3 or TRBV12-4 with TRBJ1-4; tentatively, D is TRBD1 (5 bases). The CDR3 spans 12 residues. Trimming stripped 3 bases from V and 11 bases from J, with 10 bases between. Written as DNA, the CDR3 is TGTGCCAGCAGTTTTCGACAGTTCAAACTGTTTTTT. It is translated as CASSFRQFKLFF.

V gene TRBV18 combines with J gene TRBJ2-3; 10 bases agree with TRBD2. Per the germline V gene, CDR1 is KGHSH and CDR2 is LQKENI. CDR3 length: 15 amino acids. V trimming: 2 bases; J trimming: 6 bases; junction bases outside the gene matches: 5. The CDR3 DNA is TGTGCCAGCTCACCAATAGCGGGAGGCTTGGATACGCAGTATTTT. This codes for CASSPIAGGLDTQYF.

The chain couples TRBV11-3 to TRBJ2-3, with 9 bases that match TRBD1. V lost 5 bases, J lost 1 base, and 4 bases stayed unmatched. CDR1 SGHNT and CDR2 YENEEA come from the germline V gene. The CDR3 runs 15 residues. CDR3 nucleotide sequence: TGTGCCAGCAGCAGACAGGGGGAGGGCACAGATACGCAGTATTTT. This encodes CASSRQGEGTDTQYF.

DNA for the CDR3: TGTGCCAGTAGTATAGTGTTGGCGGGAGGGCCAGAGACCCAGTACTTC. It translates to CASSIVLAGGPETQYF. J is TRBJ2-5 and V is TRBV19, with 9 positions matching TRBD2. This CDR3 has 16 residues. The germline gives CDR1 LNHDA, CDR2 SQIVND (reference sequence). The J segment lost 4 bases and the V segment lost 1 base, leaving 7 bases of the junction unmatched.

The chain links TRBV6-5 to TRBJ1-5; D is uncertain. CDR3 length: 13 residues. The germline V gene has CDR1 MNHEY and CDR2 SVGAGI. V lost 8 bases, J lost 7 bases, and 15 bases lay in between. CDR3 region: CASGLGGSQPQHF. In nucleotides, the CDR3 is TGTGCCAGCGGTCTCGGAGGGTCCCAGCCCCAGCATTTT.

This chain connects TRBV28 to TRBJ2-1; TRBD1 matches at 7 bases. CDR3 length equals 13 residues. The V gene's germline CDR1 is MDHEN and CDR2 SYDVKM. The ends lost 8 bases at V and 4 bases at J; junction bases unmatched: 5. CDR3 DNA sequence: TGTGCCAGCCGGGACAGTTCGTACAATGAGCAGTTCTTC. Translated, it gives CASRDSSYNEQFF.

CDR3 bases: TGTGCCAGCAGCTCAGGGATAGCCACCGGGGAGCTGTTTTTT. Encoded protein: CASSSGIATGELFF. The rearrangement links TRBV7-9 to TRBJ2-2; tentatively, D is TRBD1 (5 bases). The V and J ends lost 4 bases and 4 bases respectively, with 10 bases between them. The CDR3 extends over 14 amino acids. Germline assignment: CDR1 SEHNR and CDR2 FQNEAQ (reference sequence).

The rearrangement uses TRBV9 and TRBJ2-5, with D maybe TRBD1 (6 bases). CDR1 SGDLS and CDR2 YYNGEE come from the germline V gene. There are 16 residues in the CDR3. V was clipped by 3 bases and J by 1 base, with 16 bases between them. In nucleotides, the CDR3 is TGTGCCAGCAGCGGCGGTTGGAAGGACAGCCAAGAGACCCAGTACTTC. It encodes CASSGGWKDSQETQYF.

The J gene is TRBJ2-5, the V gene TRBV5-4, with D perhaps TRBD1 (5 bases). Germline loops: CDR1 SGHNT, CDR2 YYREEE (reference sequence). Trimming left V 0 bases short and J 3 bases short, with 6 bases between. The CDR3 consists of 13 residues. Written as DNA, the CDR3 is TGTGCCAGCAGCTTGGCCAGGGAAGAGACCCAGTACTTC. Protein product: CASSLAREETQYF. Drawing the rest from reference TRBV5-4 and TRBJ2-5, the complete variable domain is ETGVTQSPTHLIKTRGQQVTLRCSSQSGHNTVSWYQQALGQGPQFIFQYYREEENGRGNFPPRFSGLQFPNYSSELNVNALELDDSALYLCASSLAREETQYFGPGTRLLVL.

The chain joins TRBV7-2 to TRBJ1-1; D gene ambiguous. There are 15 residues in the CDR3. V was cut by 1 base and J by 0 bases, with 9 bases left in between. Germline V gene sequence: CDR1 SGHTA, CDR2 FQGNSA. The CDR3 coding sequence is TGTGCCAGCAGCTTAGGCCAGGCCATGAACACTGAAGCTTTCTTT. It is translated as CASSLGQAMNTEAFF. The full variable domain, rest sourced from reference TRBV7-2 and TRBJ1-1, is GAGVSQSPSNKVTEKGKDVELRCDPISGHTALYWYRQSLGQGLEFLIYFQGNSAPDKSGLPSDRFSAERTGGSVSTLTIQRTQQEDSAVYLCASSLGQAMNTEAFFGQGTRLTVV.

V is TRBV7-2 and J is TRBJ1-5, with TRBD1 matching over 9 bases. CDR1 is SGHTA and CDR2 is FQGNSA in the germline V gene. The trim removed 5 bases at V and 5 bases at J, leaving 4 bases unmatched. CDR3 length: 14 residues. CDR3 amino acids: CASSPRQGDQPQHF. The DNA of the CDR3 is TGTGCCAGCAGCCCCAGACAGGGGGATCAGCCCCAGCATTTT.

In nucleotides, the CDR3 is TGCGCCAGCAGCCAAACCCTGACAGGGGGGCATAGCGCGAGTGAAAAACTGTTTTTT. It specifies CASSQTLTGGHSASEKLFF. The chain employs TRBV4-1 and TRBJ1-4; TRBD1 matches 9 bases. J lost 7 bases, V lost 2 bases, and 17 bases had no gene match. The CDR3 is 19 residues long. Germline CDR1 MGHRA, CDR2 YSYEKL.